These T cell receptor beta chains were read from a single sample in a study of blood T cell repertoires in COVID-19. TCRdb's table, derived via immunoSEQ multiplex PCR, lists solely in-frame clones and lacks some. The profile shows about 350,000 clones, approximately 87% of them singletons. The specimen was PBMCs or T cells enriched from blood (not recorded which). Every receptor here comes from a woman aged 25 to 45 who had recovered from COVID-19. The CDR3 runs from the conserved cysteine through the conserved F or W. The D gene is left open where the match is weak. Only some rows state a clone size, as once, few, many or a class for expanded clones.

CDR3	DNA	D	V	J	size
CASSPTSGRRDYEQYF	TGTGCCAGCAGTCCGACCTCGGGCAGGAGGGATTACGAGCAGTACTTC	.	TRBV28	TRBJ2-7	.
CASSHPLAGGPDTQYF	TGTGCCAGCAGCCACCCCCTAGCGGGGGGGCCAGATACGCAGTATTTT	TRBD2	TRBV4-2	TRBJ2-3	.
CASSQEEDRVTEAFF	TGCGCCAGCAGCCAAGAAGAGGACAGGGTCACTGAAGCTTTCTTT	TRBD1	TRBV4-1	TRBJ1-1	.
CASSPGGAGVQGYTF	TGTGCCAGCTCACCAGGAGGGGCGGGTGTTCAAGGCTACACCTTC	.	TRBV18	TRBJ1-2	.
CASSKQGTGELFF	TGTGCCAGCAGTAAGCAGGGCACCGGGGAGCTGTTTTTT	.	TRBV6-5	TRBJ2-2	.
CASSAPSGATGNTIYF	TGTGCCAGCAGCGCCCCAAGCGGGGCTACTGGAAACACCATATATTTT	.	TRBV7-9	TRBJ1-3	.
CASSLAGGSYNEQFF	TGTGCCAGCAGCTTGGCGGGGGGATCCTACAATGAGCAGTTCTTC	TRBD2	TRBV11-2	TRBJ2-1	.
CASSESGGYGYTF	TGCGCCAGCAGTGAGTCGGGGGGTTATGGCTACACCTTC	.	TRBV10-1	TRBJ1-2	few
CASSPQGAEYSGNTIYF	TGTGCCAGCTCACCACAGGGAGCAGAATACTCTGGAAACACCATATATTTT	.	TRBV18	TRBJ1-3	.
CASSQGQINQPQHF	TGTGCCAGCAGCCAGGGACAGATTAATCAGCCCCAGCATTTT	TRBD1	TRBV7-8	TRBJ1-5	.